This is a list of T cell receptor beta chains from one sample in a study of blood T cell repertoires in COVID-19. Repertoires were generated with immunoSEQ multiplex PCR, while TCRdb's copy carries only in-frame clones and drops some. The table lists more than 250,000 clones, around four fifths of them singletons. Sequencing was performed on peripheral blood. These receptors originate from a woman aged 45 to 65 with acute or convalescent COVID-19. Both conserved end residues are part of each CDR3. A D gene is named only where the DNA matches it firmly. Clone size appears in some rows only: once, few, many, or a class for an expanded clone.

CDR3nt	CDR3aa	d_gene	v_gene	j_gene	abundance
TGTGCCATCAGTGATATTAACTCCGGGAGAGAGCAGTACTTC	CAISDINSGREQYF	NA	TRBV10-3	TRBJ2-7	NA
TGTGCCAGCAGACACACAGGGGGTAACACTGAAGCTTTCTTT	CASRHTGGNTEAFF	TRBD1	TRBV27	TRBJ1-1	NA
TGTGCCAGCAGCAAGGGGACAGGGGGAGACTATGGCTACACCTTC	CASSKGTGGDYGYTF	NA	TRBV21-1	TRBJ1-2	NA
TGTGCCAGCAGTGGCAGGGGGCGGAATGAGCAGTTCTTC	CASSGRGRNEQFF	TRBD1	TRBV25-1	TRBJ2-1	NA
TGTGCCAGCAGCTTAGCTAGGCAGGGGTTCTATAATTCACCCCTCCACTTT	CASSLARQGFYNSPLHF	NA	TRBV7-2	TRBJ1-6	NA
TGTGCCAGCAGCTATAAACGACAGGGGATTGACTATGGCTACACCTTC	CASSYKRQGIDYGYTF	TRBD1	TRBV25-1	TRBJ1-2	NA
TGTGCCAGCGAGGTCGGGACAGATCAATATGGCTACACCTTC	CASEVGTDQYGYTF	TRBD1	TRBV2	TRBJ1-2	NA
TGCGCCAGCAGCTTCGTAAGGGGCTACAATGAGCAGTTCTTC	CASSFVRGYNEQFF	NA	TRBV5-1	TRBJ2-1	few
TGTGCCATCAGTGACAGTGTTGGCACTGAAGCTTTCTTT	CAISDSVGTEAFF	NA	TRBV10-3	TRBJ1-1	NA
TGTGCCAGCAGTGCAGAACAATTAGATACGCAGTATTTT	CASSAEQLDTQYF	NA	TRBV2	TRBJ2-3	NA
TGTGCCAGCAGTTTAGAAGGGGTGGACGGCTACACCTTC	CASSLEGVDGYTF	NA	TRBV12-3/TRBV12-4	TRBJ1-2	NA
TGTGCCAGGAAATCGGACAGGGACAATTCACCCCTCCACTTT	CARKSDRDNSPLHF	TRBD1	TRBV2	TRBJ1-6	NA
TGCGCCAGCAGCCAAGTGACAGGGGGCTCATCTGGAAACACCATATATTTT	CASSQVTGGSSGNTIYF	TRBD1	TRBV4-3	TRBJ1-3	NA
TGTGCCAGCAGCCAATCCGGGACTAGCGGCTACAATGAGCAGTTCTTC	CASSQSGTSGYNEQFF	TRBD2	TRBV7-8	TRBJ2-1	NA
TGTGCCTGGAGTACAGGGGGCTACGAGCAGTACTTC	CAWSTGGYEQYF	TRBD1	TRBV30	TRBJ2-7	NA
TGTGCCAGCAGCCCTGGGACTAGCGGGAGGGATACAGATACGCAGTATTTT	CASSPGTSGRDTDTQYF	TRBD2	TRBV7-9	TRBJ2-3	NA
TGTGCCAGCGGCCAAGCGGGAGGGCCCTACGAGCAGTACTTC	CASGQAGGPYEQYF	TRBD2	TRBV6-2/TRBV6-3	TRBJ2-7	NA
TGTGCCAGTAGCCTAGTGGGAAGGGGTAACTATGGCTACACCTTC	CASSLVGRGNYGYTF	NA	TRBV19	TRBJ1-2	NA
TGTGCCAGCAGTTCTAGACTCAGCCGCAATCAGCCCCAGCATTTT	CASSSRLSRNQPQHF	NA	TRBV7-2	TRBJ1-5	NA
TGTGCCAGTACCCCCCCGCGGAAGCATGAACTGTTTTTT	CASTPPRKHELFF	NA	TRBV19	TRBJ1-4	NA
TGTGCCAGCAGCTCCCGAGTAGCGGGGCTCAATGAGCAGTTCTTC	CASSSRVAGLNEQFF	TRBD2	TRBV5-5	TRBJ2-1	NA
TGTGCCAGCACCTCCGGGACAGGGGCCTACGAGCAGTACTTC	CASTSGTGAYEQYF	TRBD1	TRBV6-5	TRBJ2-7	NA
TGTGCCAGTAGTATAAATTCCCCTGGTGTGGGGAGAGGTCAGCCCCAGCATTTT	CASSINSPGVGRGQPQHF	NA	TRBV19	TRBJ1-5	NA
TGTGCCAGCAGCGTAACTAGCGGGAGGGGGGATGAGCAGTTCTTC	CASSVTSGRGDEQFF	TRBD2	TRBV9	TRBJ2-1	NA
TGCGCCAGCAGATCGGGACAGGGAATAGAGGAGCAGTACTTC	CASRSGQGIEEQYF	TRBD1	TRBV10-1	TRBJ2-7	NA
TGTGCCAGCTCACCGACAGGACAGGGGAACACTGAAGCTTTCTTT	CASSPTGQGNTEAFF	TRBD1	TRBV18	TRBJ1-1	once
TGTGCCAGCAGCCCCGGAGGGGTAGGAAACACCATATATTTT	CASSPGGVGNTIYF	NA	TRBV5-4	TRBJ1-3	NA
TGTGCCAGCAGAGCGAGCTCCTACAATGAGCAGTTCTTC	CASRASSYNEQFF	NA	TRBV12-3/TRBV12-4	TRBJ2-1	NA
TGTGCCAGCAGCTTGACAGGGTTTAGAGGAGAGACCCAGTACTTC	CASSLTGFRGETQYF	TRBD1	TRBV7-3	TRBJ2-5	NA
TGTGCCTGGGCGGGACTAGCTTCCTACAATGAGCAGTTCTTC	CAWAGLASYNEQFF	TRBD2	TRBV30	TRBJ2-1	NA
TGTGCCAGCAGCCGAGTACAGACCATGAACACTGAAGCTTTCTTT	CASSRVQTMNTEAFF	NA	TRBV5-6	TRBJ1-1	NA
TGCGCCAGCAGCTTGGATCTGTATAGTCAGGGGGTGGGATCACCCCTCCACTTT	CASSLDLYSQGVGSPLHF	TRBD1	TRBV5-1	TRBJ1-6	NA
TGTGCCAGTAGCCCCCGGAGTCAGCTCTATGGCTACACCTTC	CASSPRSQLYGYTF	NA	TRBV19	TRBJ1-2	NA
TGCGCCAGCAGCTTACCTACAGGGCCCTTGGGCACTGAAGCTTTCTTT	CASSLPTGPLGTEAFF	NA	TRBV5-1	TRBJ1-1	NA
TGCGCCAGCGCTCGGACTAGCGGGGCGACAGATACGCAGTATTTT	CASARTSGATDTQYF	TRBD2	TRBV5-1	TRBJ2-3	NA
TGCGCCAGCAGCCAAGTTTATTACGGGAACACCGGGGAGCTGTTTTTT	CASSQVYYGNTGELFF	NA	TRBV4-1	TRBJ2-2	NA
TGCGCCAGCAGCCAAGGGTTAGGGGGAGAAGAGACCCAGTACTTC	CASSQGLGGEETQYF	NA	TRBV4-1	TRBJ2-5	NA
TGTGCCAGCAGATCCGGGACAGATCTATACGAGCAGTACTTC	CASRSGTDLYEQYF	TRBD1	TRBV28	TRBJ2-7	NA
TGCGCCAGCAGCTCCCTGACTAGCTCGGAGCTGTTTTTT	CASSSLTSSELFF	TRBD2	TRBV5-1	TRBJ2-2	NA
TGTGCCAGTAGGCCCCTGACAGGGGCATTGTCGTTTAATAATTCACCCCTCCACTTT	CASRPLTGALSFNNSPLHF	TRBD1	TRBV19	TRBJ1-6	NA
TGTGCCAGCAGTTTATTACTAAACAATGAGCAGTTCTTC	CASSLLLNNEQFF	NA	TRBV12-3/TRBV12-4	TRBJ2-1	NA